The rows below give T cell receptor beta chains drawn from one sample of a study of blood T cell repertoires in COVID-19. Here immunoSEQ multiplex PCR was the method, and the copy in TCRdb shows in-frame clones only, minus some. The table lists 250,000 or so clones, roughly four fifths of them singletons. Sequences were obtained from peripheral blood. Receptor source: a woman at least 80 years old with acute or convalescent COVID-19. The CDR3 runs from the conserved cysteine through the conserved F or W. The D gene is left open where the match is weak. Only part of the rows carry a size: once, few, many, or a class if the clone is expanded.

V gene	clone size	J gene	D gene	CDR3 protein	CDR3 DNA
TRBV7-8	-	TRBJ2-1	-	CASSLGSGSPDNEQFF	TGTGCCAGCAGCTTGGGGAGCGGCTCCCCAGACAATGAGCAGTTCTTC
TRBV5-6	-	TRBJ1-1	-	CASSQQWNTEAFF	TGTGCCAGCAGCCAACAGTGGAACACTGAAGCTTTCTTT
TRBV15	-	TRBJ2-7	TRBD1	CATSRNRGGYEQYF	TGTGCCACCAGCAGAAACAGGGGCGGATACGAGCAGTACTTC
TRBV4-2	-	TRBJ2-1	TRBD2	CASSQAGVSGNEQFF	TGTGCCAGCAGCCAGGCGGGGGTTTCGGGCAATGAGCAGTTCTTC
TRBV7-9	-	TRBJ2-2	-	CASSGRHTGELFF	TGTGCCAGCAGCGGCCGTCACACCGGGGAGCTGTTTTTT
TRBV7-6	many	TRBJ2-2	TRBD2	CASSLKVAGTTGELFF	TGTGCCAGCAGCTTGAAGGTAGCGGGAACCACCGGGGAGCTGTTTTTT
TRBV25-1	once	TRBJ1-2	-	CASSDGGGPSYGYTF	TGTGCCAGCAGTGATGGGGGGGGCCCCTCCTATGGCTACACCTTC
TRBV28	-	TRBJ2-7	TRBD2	CASSKGLVSEQYF	TGTGCCAGCAGTAAGGGACTAGTAAGCGAGCAGTACTTC
TRBV6-6	-	TRBJ1-5	-	CASSYSTRGQPQHF	TGTGCCAGCAGTTACTCGACCAGGGGTCAGCCCCAGCATTTT
TRBV11-2	few	TRBJ2-5	-	CASSLDVRRGGTETQYF	TGTGCCAGCAGCTTAGATGTCCGGCGGGGCGGTACGGAGACCCAGTACTTC
TRBV28	-	TRBJ2-3	-	CASSSPSTGSTQYF	TGTGCCAGCAGTTCCCCCTCGACTGGTAGTACGCAGTATTTT
TRBV19	-	TRBJ1-5	-	CASSIAGLQPQHF	TGTGCCAGTAGTATTGCAGGGCTACAGCCCCAGCATTTT
TRBV7-6	-	TRBJ2-5	TRBD2	CASSSEPSGGGRFQETQYF	TGTGCCAGCAGCTCCGAACCGTCGGGGGGGGGCCGTTTCCAAGAGACCCAGTACTTC
TRBV6-5	-	TRBJ1-2	TRBD1	CASSYGTGTYGYTF	TGTGCCAGCAGTTACGGGACAGGGACTTATGGCTACACCTTC
TRBV11-2	-	TRBJ1-1	-	CASSLGGTSAFF	TGTGCCAGCAGCTTAGGAGGGACTTCAGCTTTCTTT
TRBV25-1	-	TRBJ1-1	TRBD1	CASRSRGSLMNTEAFF	TGTGCCAGCAGATCCAGGGGGTCCCTGATGAACACTGAAGCTTTCTTT
TRBV7-2	-	TRBJ2-2	TRBD1	CASSFRTGGGELFF	TGTGCCAGCAGCTTCAGGACAGGGGGCGGGGAGCTGTTTTTT